This TCR beta chain was observed in a study of early stage breast cancer tumors. V lost 1 base, J lost 3 bases, and 9 bases stayed unmatched. This CDR3 spans 16 amino acids. CDR1 and CDR2 from the germline V gene are SGHVS and FQNEAQ. Study-wide findings and caveats: Tumor and normal breast were distinguished via blood comparison in about 90% of the 16 patients.

Comments on this clone: Its target is not known.

The assay was immunoSEQ multiplex PCR, and TCRdb's table has in-frame clones only and misses some. The sample lists about 28,000 clones, 75% to 85% seen once, with over 9.5% in the top ten. The chain employs TRBV7-8 and TRBJ2-7, with TRBD2 identical over 7 bases. This sequence was found in a person in their sixties with breast cancer. Sequenced sample: blood. The CDR3 DNA reads TGTGCCAGCAGCTTAGTCTCGGGAGGTTCCCTCTACGAGCAGTACTTC. Amino acids: CASSLVSGGSLYEQYF.